These 28 T cell receptor beta chains share one sample of origin, sequenced in a study of blood T cell repertoires in COVID-19. Repertoires were generated with immunoSEQ multiplex PCR, while TCRdb's copy carries only in-frame clones and drops some. The data hold roughly 250,000 clones, with 65% to 80% observed a single time. The sample taken for sequencing was peripheral blood. All receptors come from a woman aged 40 to 55 with active or convalescent COVID-19.

The CDR3 is CASRGGGANTDTQYF. The CDR3 region has the DNA TGTGCCAGCAGGGGCGGGGGGGCGAACACAGATACGCAGTATTTT. This chain connects TRBV28 to TRBJ2-3, with TRBD2 matching 9 bases. Germline V lookup: CDR1 MDHEN, CDR2 SYDVKM. The CDR3 totals 15 residues. J was trimmed by 2 bases and V by 6 bases; bases with no gene match: 6. The complete variable domain, with remaining parts taken from reference TRBV28 and TRBJ2-3, reads DVKVTQSSRYLVKRTGEKVFLECVQDMDHENMFWYRQDPGLGLRLIYFSYDVKMKEKGDIPEGYSVSREKKERFSLILESASTNQTSMYLCASRGGGANTDTQYFGPGTRLTVL.

J is TRBJ1-4 and V is TRBV28; the match to TRBD1 covers 7 bases. V was clipped by 0 bases and J by 10 bases; unmatched bases: 11. CDR1 MDHEN and CDR2 SYDVKM come from the germline V gene. CDR3 size: 16 residues. CDR3 DNA sequence: TGTGCCAGCAGTTTATGGTCCGTAGGGGGCCTGGGAAAACTGTTTTTT. As protein: CASSLWSVGGLGKLFF.

The rearrangement links TRBV5-1 to TRBJ2-7, with TRBD1 matching over 7 bases. Germline V lookup: CDR1 SGHRS, CDR2 YFSETQ. The length of the CDR3 is 14 residues. V was pared by 4 bases and J by 1 base, with 5 bases of the junction left unmatched. The CDR3 nucleotides are TGCGCCAGCAGCAGGGGGACAGATTCCTACGAGCAGTACTTC. Its translation is CASSRGTDSYEQYF.

This chain links TRBV5-1 with TRBJ1-2, with TRBD1 identical over 7 bases. The V gene's germline CDR1 is SGHRS and CDR2 YFSETQ. This CDR3 comprises 14 residues. The junction had 5 bases not matched to a gene; V was cut back by 3 bases and J by 3 bases. CDR3 region: CASSSGDSHYGYTF. CDR3 nucleotides: TGCGCCAGCAGCTCCGGGGACAGCCACTATGGCTACACCTTC. Complete variable domain (other parts from reference TRBV5-1 and TRBJ1-2): KAGVTQTPRYLIKTRGQQVTLSCSPISGHRSVSWYQQTPGQGLQFLFEYFSETQRNKGNFPGRFSGRQFSNSRSEMNVSTLELGDSALYLCASSSGDSHYGYTFGSGTRLTVV.

This chain joins TRBV18 and TRBJ2-2; TRBD2 matches 9 bases. The CDR3 runs to 15 residues. Unmatched junction bases numbered 2, after V lost 3 bases and J lost 3 bases. CDR1 is KGHSH and CDR2 is LQKENI in the germline V gene. The CDR3: CASSPSGGDTGELFF. CDR3 sequence (DNA): TGTGCCAGCTCACCTAGCGGGGGAGACACCGGGGAGCTGTTTTTT.

The chain couples TRBV3-1 (or the pseudogene TRBV3-2) to TRBJ1-3; D not certain. Germline lookup yields CDR1 LGHDT and CDR2 YNNKEL (reference sequence). V dropped 7 bases and J dropped 4 bases, with 5 bases sitting between them. The CDR3 has 11 amino acids. This chain's CDR3 is CASNYGNTIYF. For the CDR3, the DNA is TGTGCCAGCAACTACGGAAACACCATATATTTT.

The count of this clone is one. The chain combines TRBV6-5 with TRBJ1-2; 7 bases align to TRBD1. With V trimmed by 6 bases and J by 3 bases, 7 bases remained unmatched. Germline V CDR1 and CDR2: MNHEY, SVGAGI. CDR3 length equals 14 residues. The CDR3 sequence is CASRPRDRDYGYTF. Here the CDR3 DNA reads TGTGCCAGCAGACCCCGGGACAGAGACTATGGCTACACCTTC.

The rearrangement uses TRBV3-1 (or the pseudogene TRBV3-2) and TRBJ1-1; D might be TRBD1 (5 bases). V lost 1 base and J lost 4, with 10 bases in between. The CDR3 consists of 14 residues. CDR1 is LGHDT and CDR2 is YNNKEL in the germline V gene (reference sequence). The DNA of the CDR3 is TGTGCCAGCAGCCAAGGGGGCGCGGTCACTGAAGCTTTCTTT. As protein: CASSQGGAVTEAFF.

J is TRBJ1-5 and V is TRBV7-2; a weak D match, TRBD1 (5 bases). Trimming stripped 5 bases from V and 6 bases from J, with 17 bases between. This CDR3 comprises 15 residues. Looked up from germline, CDR1 is SGHTA and CDR2 is FQGNSA. CDR3 in DNA: TGTGCCAGCAGCCCGACGGGGGGTTTATCTCAGCCCCAGCATTTT. Translating it yields CASSPTGGLSQPQHF.

This clone was seen many times. CDR3 sequence: CASSSQGMNTEAFF. The CDR3 DNA reads TGCGCCAGCAGCTCGCAGGGGATGAACACTGAAGCTTTCTTT. This chain uses TRBV5-1 with TRBJ1-1; the D gene is possibly TRBD1 (6 bases). CDR3 size: 14 residues. In germline, CDR1 is SGHRS, CDR2 YFSETQ. Deletions cut 3 bases from V and 0 bases from J, with 9 bases between.

This clone appeared a few times. This chain connects TRBV5-1 to TRBJ1-2, with D possibly matching TRBD1 (5 bases). V was cut by 4 bases and J by 6 bases, with 16 bases left in between. The germline V gene encodes CDR1 SGHRS and CDR2 YFSETQ. The length of the CDR3 is 14 residues. The CDR3 nucleotides read TGCGCCAGCAGCCCTAACCGGGGGGATGATGGCTACACCTTC. Its translation is CASSPNRGDDGYTF.

This clone came up once. V gene TRBV27 combines with J gene TRBJ2-7; D is unclear. V was cut by 5 bases and J by 4 bases, with 12 bases left in between. The germline V gene has CDR1 MNHEY and CDR2 SMNVEV (reference sequence). The CDR3 is made up of 13 amino acids. CDR3 in amino acids: CASSPFPFYEQYV. CDR3 nucleotides: TGTGCCAGCAGTCCGTTCCCTTTTTACGAGCAGTACGTC.

The V gene is TRBV15, the J gene TRBJ2-3; TRBD2 might be the D (5 bases). CDR1 and CDR2 (germline): LNHNV, YYDKDF (reference sequence). V shed 5 bases and J shed 1 base, with 13 bases lying between them. This CDR3 region has 15 residues. This CDR3 is CATSLGGSGTDTQYF. The CDR3 nucleotides are TGTGCCACCAGCCTGGGCGGGTCAGGCACAGATACGCAGTATTTT.

The J gene is TRBJ1-4, the V gene TRBV7-9; unclear D gene. The CDR3 covers 13 residues. Germline CDR1 reads SEHNR; CDR2 reads FQNEAQ (reference sequence). Trimming removed 7 bases from V and 10 bases from J, with 16 bases in between. The CDR3 region has the DNA TGTGCCAGCACCTCCGCCGGGTCGGTAAAACTGTTTTTT. This translates into CASTSAGSVKLFF.

The V call is TRBV18, the J call TRBJ2-5; a possible D gene is TRBD2 (5 bases). Deletions cut 3 bases from V and 5 bases from J, with 22 bases between. CDR3 length: 17 amino acids. Germline loops: CDR1 KGHSH, CDR2 LQKENI. CDR3 amino acids: CASSPLGVGSRRETQYF. The DNA for the CDR3 is TGTGCCAGCTCACCCCTGGGTGTCGGGTCCAGGAGGGAGACCCAGTACTTC.

The V and J genes are TRBV20-1 and TRBJ1-2; D may be TRBD1 (5 bases). The V gene lost 5 bases and the J gene lost 5 bases, with 9 bases spanning the gap. This CDR3 spans 11 amino acids. Germline CDR1 reads DFQATT; CDR2 reads SNEGSKA (reference sequence). The CDR3 sequence is CSAFQGYGYTF. The CDR3 DNA reads as TGCAGTGCTTTCCAGGGTTATGGCTACACCTTC.

The count of this clone is one. The chain has TRBV19 and TRBJ2-5; TRBD2 matches at 7 bases. There are 14 residues in the CDR3. Germline CDR1 is LNHDA and CDR2 is SQIVND (reference sequence). J lost 1 base, V lost 8 bases, and 7 bases had no gene match. In nucleotides, the CDR3 is TGTGCCAGTCGGCCTAGCGGTACCCAAGAGACCCAGTACTTC. This gives the protein CASRPSGTQETQYF.

V and J are TRBV5-4 and TRBJ1-2; TRBD1 matches at 11 bases. Unmatched junction bases numbered 8, after V lost 4 bases and J lost 3 bases. Germline CDR1 reads SGHNT; CDR2 reads YYREEE (reference sequence). The CDR3 has 16 residues. The CDR3 coding sequence is TGTGCCAGCAGCCCACAAAGGGACAGGGGGGACTATGGCTACACCTTC. Amino acid sequence: CASSPQRDRGDYGYTF. Supplemented by reference TRBV5-4 and TRBJ1-2, the full variable domain reads ETGVTQSPTHLIKTRGQQVTLRCSSQSGHNTVSWYQQALGQGPQFIFQYYREEENGRGNFPPRFSGLQFPNYSSELNVNALELDDSALYLCASSPQRDRGDYGYTFGSGTRLTVV.

This clone was recorded a few times. This chain links TRBV7-2 with TRBJ2-5; the D gene is possibly TRBD2 (6 bases). Germline V gene data show CDR1 as SGHTA and CDR2 as FQGNSA. V was trimmed by 8 bases and J by 2 bases, leaving 15 bases between them. The CDR3 spans 14 residues. The CDR3 reads CASARAGRQETQYF. The CDR3 DNA sequence: TGTGCCAGCGCGAGGGCGGGGCGACAAGAGACCCAGTACTTC. The full variable domain, with the rest looked up from reference TRBV7-2 and TRBJ2-5, is GAGVSQSPSNKVTEKGKDVELRCDPISGHTALYWYRQSLGQGLEFLIYFQGNSAPDKSGLPSDRFSAERTGGSVSTLTIQRTQQEDSAVYLCASARAGRQETQYFGPGTRLLVL.

The chain has TRBV7-9 and TRBJ1-1; D unclear. This CDR3 comprises 15 residues. CDR1 and CDR2 from the germline V gene are SEHNR and FQNEAQ (reference sequence). Trimming removed 4 bases from V and 1 base from J, with 13 bases in between. The CDR3 loop is CASSSTREPNTEAFF. The CDR3 coding sequence is TGTGCCAGCAGCTCAACCCGGGAGCCGAACACTGAAGCTTTCTTT.

This rearrangement joins TRBV12-2 to TRBJ2-2; no DNA check was done on the table's D call, TRBD2. TRBV12-2 is flagged as a pseudogene. The length of the CDR3 is 20 residues. CDR3 in DNA: TGTGCAAGTCGCGTTAGGGGACTAGCGGGGGGCCGAAACAAGGTCGGGGAGCTGTTTTTT. This sequence encodes CASRVRGLAGGRNKVGELFF.

The chain is built from TRBV28 and TRBJ1-2, with 7 positions matching TRBD1. The CDR3 contains 15 residues. Germline loops: CDR1 MDHEN, CDR2 SYDVKM. The junction had 13 bases not matched to a gene; V was cut back by 6 bases and J by 6 bases. CDR3 sequence reads: CASRASGQWTDGYTF. CDR3 nucleotides: TGTGCCAGCAGAGCCTCGGGACAGTGGACGGATGGCTACACCTTC.

V gene TRBV30 combines with J gene TRBJ1-2; 8 positions match TRBD1. With V trimmed by 3 bases and J by 5 bases, 2 bases remained unmatched. The germline V gene has CDR1 GTSNPN and CDR2 SVGIG (reference sequence). CDR3 length: 12 residues. The CDR3 spells CAWSRGQYGYTF. The CDR3 DNA follows: TGTGCCTGGAGCAGGGGGCAGTATGGCTACACCTTC. The variable domain in full, with the rest retrieved from reference TRBV30 and TRBJ1-2, is SQTIHQWPATLVQPVGSPLSLECTVEGTSNPNLYWYRQAAGRGLQLLFYSVGIGQISSEVPQNLSASRPQDRQFILSSKKLLLSDSGFYLCAWSRGQYGYTFGSGTRLTVV.

The rearrangement uses TRBV10-3 and TRBJ2-3, with 7 bases that match TRBD1. V was pared by 6 bases and J by 1 base, with 7 bases of the junction left unmatched. The CDR3 is made up of 15 amino acids. Germline loops: CDR1 ENHRY, CDR2 SYGVKD. This chain's CDR3 is CAIRSSGTGTDTQYF. The CDR3 DNA sequence: TGTGCCATCAGGAGTTCCGGGACAGGCACAGATACGCAGTATTTT.

The chain recombines TRBV4-2 with TRBJ2-5, with D possibly being TRBD1 (5 bases). Germline-derived CDR1 and CDR2 are LGHNA and YNFKEQ. V lost 0 bases and J 2 bases, leaving 16 bases between the germline ends. The CDR3 loop spans 17 amino acids. The CDR3 sequence: CASSQERLGVGQETQYF. The DNA of the CDR3 is TGTGCCAGCAGCCAAGAAAGGTTAGGGGTTGGGCAAGAGACCCAGTACTTC.

The chain is built from TRBV3-1 (or the pseudogene TRBV3-2) and TRBJ2-6, with D possibly matching TRBD2 (5 bases). The V gene's germline CDR1 is LGHDT and CDR2 YNNKEL (reference sequence). The V end lost 6 bases, the J end lost 3 bases, and 15 bases lay between the germline ends. This CDR3 is built from 16 residues. The CDR3 DNA follows: TGTGCCAGCAGGTGGGGTTCGGCGGGTGGGGCCAACGTCCTGACTTTC. Protein: CASRWGSAGGANVLTF.

The V and J genes are TRBV10-3 and TRBJ2-1; 11 nucleotides agree with TRBD2. This CDR3 region has 15 residues. With V trimmed by 4 bases and J by 5 bases, 4 bases remained unmatched. The germline CDR1 and CDR2 sequences are ENHRY and SYGVKD. CDR3 DNA sequence: TGTGCCATCAGTGGTAGCGGGGGGGACAACAATGAGCAGTTCTTC. It encodes CAISGSGGDNNEQFF.

The chain carries TRBV2 and TRBJ2-7; D might be TRBD2 (5 bases). This CDR3 is built from 13 residues. Germline CDR1 is SNHLY and CDR2 is FYNNEI. The V end was cut by 8 bases, the J end by 0 bases, with 11 bases between. For the CDR3, the DNA is TGTGCCAGCCGAGGGCACAACTCCTACGAGCAGTACTTC. Residues: CASRGHNSYEQYF.